The text below deals with one TCR beta chain. The entry originates in a study of blood T cell repertoires in COVID-19. Background on the study: The United States, Italy and Spain provided the acute and convalescent COVID-19 samples. From T cells, B-cell-depleted T cells, or PBMCs came the material, which was cDNA or gDNA.

Per the original methods: For nucleated cells, counts were estimated from reference gene primer amplification. Using immunoSEQ multiplex PCR, the repertoire was profiled, and TCRdb retains in-frame clones only, with some absent. The DNA was the basis for D and trimming; V, J and clone size are from that table. The profile shows 650,000 to 800,000 clones, 85% to 90% of them singletons. Germline assignment: CDR1 SNHLY and CDR2 FYNNEI. The CDR3 runs to 14 residues. V lost 4 bases and J lost 0; bases outside the gene matches: 3. The material sequenced was peripheral blood. The chain joins TRBV2 to TRBJ2-7; 7 nucleotides align to TRBD2. This clonotype originated in a woman aged 18-35 years with acute or convalescent COVID-19. The CDR3 is CASSGTRVSYEQYF. The CDR3 region has the DNA TGTGCCAGCAGTGGGACTAGGGTCTCCTACGAGCAGTACTTC.